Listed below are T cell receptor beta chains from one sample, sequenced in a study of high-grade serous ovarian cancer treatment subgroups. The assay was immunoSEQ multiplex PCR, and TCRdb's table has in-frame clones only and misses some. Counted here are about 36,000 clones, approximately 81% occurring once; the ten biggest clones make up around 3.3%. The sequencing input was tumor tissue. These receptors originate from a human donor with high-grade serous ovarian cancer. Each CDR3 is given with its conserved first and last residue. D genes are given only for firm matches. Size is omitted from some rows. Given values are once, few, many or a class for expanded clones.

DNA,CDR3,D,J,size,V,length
TGTGCCAGCAGTTACCTGGGACAGGGAGGCTACACCTTC,CASSYLGQGGYTF,TRBD1,TRBJ1-2,-,TRBV6-5,13
TGTGCCAGCTCCCTACCCTCTGAGGAGCAGTACTTC,CASSLPSEEQYF,-,TRBJ2-7,few,TRBV18,12
TGCGCCAGCAGCCAGGGGACAGGGGCTACCTACGAGCAGTACTTC,CASSQGTGATYEQYF,TRBD1,TRBJ2-7,-,TRBV4-3,15
TGTGCCAGCAGTCCAACGCAGGGGTTCAATCAGCCCCAGCATTTT,CASSPTQGFNQPQHF,-,TRBJ1-5,-,TRBV7-2,15
TGTGCCAGCAGTTTATTGGGACTAGCGGGAGGGAGAGAGCAGTACTTC,CASSLLGLAGGREQYF,TRBD2,TRBJ2-7,-,TRBV28,16
TGTGCCAGCAGCCAAGGTCCCTTAGCCAAAAACATTCAGTACTTC,CASSQGPLAKNIQYF,-,TRBJ2-4,few,TRBV4-2,15
TGTGCCAGCAGCCTGAGAATGGGACAGGTAAACACTGAAGCTTTCTTT,CASSLRMGQVNTEAFF,TRBD1,TRBJ1-1,-,TRBV7-2,16
TGTGCCTGGAGTGTATCCCCCTATGGCTACACCTTC,CAWSVSPYGYTF,-,TRBJ1-2,-,TRBV30,12
TGCGCCAGCAGCCAAGAGACGGTCGCCAGAATTATAGGCTACACCTTC,CASSQETVARIIGYTF,-,TRBJ1-2,-,TRBV4-1,16
TGTGCCAGCAGTACCTGGGACAGGGGGTTTCAGCCCCAGCATTTT,CASSTWDRGFQPQHF,TRBD1,TRBJ1-5,-,TRBV28,15
TGTGCCATCAGTCTCAACCGGGACAGATCCTACAATGAGCAGTTCTTC,CAISLNRDRSYNEQFF,TRBD1,TRBJ2-1,-,TRBV10-3,16
TGTGCCAGCAGCCCACGACTAGTACGTCAAGAGACCCAGTACTTC,CASSPRLVRQETQYF,-,TRBJ2-5,-,TRBV11-2,15
TGTGCCAGCAGGAGGGAGGCTAGCGGGAGGGCCCAGTACTTC,CASRREASGRAQYF,TRBD2,TRBJ2-7,few,TRBV28,14
TGTGCCAGCAGGCCCGACAGTAGCAATCAGCCCCAGCATTTT,CASRPDSSNQPQHF,-,TRBJ1-5,-,TRBV6-5,14
TGTGCCAGCACGGGGAAGGCAGGTAACGGCTACACCTTC,CASTGKAGNGYTF,-,TRBJ1-2,-,TRBV6-6,13
TGTGCCAGCAGTTTACGGGACAGGGCGCAGTACTTC,CASSLRDRAQYF,TRBD1,TRBJ2-7,few,TRBV28,12
TGTGCCAGCAGCCTGGGAGCGGACCAAGAGACCCAGTACTTC,CASSLGADQETQYF,-,TRBJ2-5,-,TRBV7-6,14
TGTGCCAGCAGCAAAAGGGGGAGGGGATCCACAGATACGCAGTATTTT,CASSKRGRGSTDTQYF,-,TRBJ2-3,once,TRBV21-1,16
TGTGCCAGCAGTTCCCCCGGGGGCGGTTTACACGAGCAGTACTTC,CASSSPGGGLHEQYF,-,TRBJ2-7,-,TRBV28,15
TGTGCCAGCAGTTTAGGGCTTATCTTTAACTATGGCTACACCTTC,CASSLGLIFNYGYTF,-,TRBJ1-2,-,TRBV28,15
TGTGCCAGCAGGCGAGGGAGCACAGATACGCAGTATTTT,CASRRGSTDTQYF,-,TRBJ2-3,-,TRBV6-5,13
TGTGCCAGCACCGACAGGGTCAATGAGCAGTTCTTC,CASTDRVNEQFF,TRBD1,TRBJ2-1,-,TRBV6-5,12
TGTGCCAGCAGTTTATGGCAGGGTGACACCATATATTTT,CASSLWQGDTIYF,-,TRBJ1-3,-,TRBV27,13
TGTGCCAGCCGGCGGGAAGCTGATACGCAGTATTTT,CASRREADTQYF,-,TRBJ2-3,-,TRBV5-4,12
TGCGCCAGCAGCTTGGCCCTTGGACAACAGCCCCAGCATTTT,CASSLALGQQPQHF,-,TRBJ1-5,once,TRBV5-1,14
TGTGCCAGCAGCAGGGGTAGCGGGGTCAATACGCAGTATTTT,CASSRGSGVNTQYF,TRBD2,TRBJ2-3,-,TRBV6-6,14
TGTGCCAGCAGTTTCGCCGGCTCCTACGAGCAGTACTTC,CASSFAGSYEQYF,-,TRBJ2-7,once,TRBV27,13
TGTGCCAGCAGCGTCGGGGGGGGGTTCACCTACGAGCAGTACTTC,CASSVGGGFTYEQYF,TRBD2,TRBJ2-7,once,TRBV9,15
TGCGCCAGCAGCGGAGGGGACAAGGGCAACAATGAAAAACTGTTTTTT,CASSGGDKGNNEKLFF,-,TRBJ1-4,once,TRBV5-1,16
TGCGCCAGCAGCCACCTCACTCAGACTAGCGGGACTTACACAGATACGCAGTATTTT,CASSHLTQTSGTYTDTQYF,TRBD2,TRBJ2-3,-,TRBV4-1,19
TGTGCCAGCAGCTTAGATTTGACTAGCGGGAGAGGGGGACTGTCCGGGGAGCTGTTTTTT,CASSLDLTSGRGGLSGELFF,TRBD2,TRBJ2-2,-,TRBV11-2,20
TGTGCCAGCAGCTCAACAACACGGCAGGCTGGCTACACCTTC,CASSSTTRQAGYTF,-,TRBJ1-2,-,TRBV11-2,14
TGCAGCGTTAAGGGACTAGAGGCTTCCGATGAGCAGTTCTTC,CSVKGLEASDEQFF,TRBD2,TRBJ2-1,-,TRBV29-1,14
TGTGCCAGCAGCTTAGGAGCGGGGTACAATGAGCAGTTCTTC,CASSLGAGYNEQFF,TRBD2,TRBJ2-1,-,TRBV7-2,14
TGTGCCAGCAGCGTCGAAAAGGGGACCCAGTACTTC,CASSVEKGTQYF,-,TRBJ2-5,-,TRBV9,12
TGCAGTGCTGGTAGCAATCAGCCCCAGCATTTT,CSAGSNQPQHF,-,TRBJ1-5,few,TRBV20-1,11
TGTGCCAGCAGTTTATCCCCCCAGGGAAGATATGGCTACACCTTC,CASSLSPQGRYGYTF,-,TRBJ1-2,-,TRBV28,15
TGTGCCAGTAGTATTGGGGGGCGGACAGGGGGTCTCTATGAGCAGTTCTTC,CASSIGGRTGGLYEQFF,TRBD1,TRBJ2-1,once,TRBV19,17
TGCGCCAGCAGCTTGGAGGGCAGGGGCAATCAGCCCCAGCATTTT,CASSLEGRGNQPQHF,-,TRBJ1-5,few,TRBV5-1,15
TGCGCCAGCAGCTTGGCCCTAGCGGGAGATGAGCAGTTCTTC,CASSLALAGDEQFF,TRBD2,TRBJ2-1,-,TRBV5-1,14
TGTGCCAGCTCACCACCTTGGGGGACTAGCGGGAGTAGGGGTGAGCAGTTCTTC,CASSPPWGTSGSRGEQFF,TRBD2,TRBJ2-1,-,TRBV18,18
TGCAGCGTTAGAGGACTAGCGTCCTACAATGAGCAGTTCTTC,CSVRGLASYNEQFF,TRBD2,TRBJ2-1,-,TRBV29-1,14
TGTGCCAGCAGCCGCCGCTACGAGCAGTACTTC,CASSRRYEQYF,-,TRBJ2-7,-,TRBV5-8,11
TGTGCCAGCAGTGACCTGGGCGGCAGGGACCCCTACGAGCAGTACTTC,CASSDLGGRDPYEQYF,-,TRBJ2-7,once,TRBV2,16
TGTGCCAGCAGCCAAGGGGTGGGGATAGTGCAGTTCTTC,CASSQGVGIVQFF,-,TRBJ2-1,-,TRBV14,13
TGTGCCAGCAGTTTTTCAGCCCCCAAGGGGGGCTTTGACAATGAGCAGTTCTTC,CASSFSAPKGGFDNEQFF,-,TRBJ2-1,-,TRBV28,18
TGTGCCATCATGGGGCGGGTGACGGGCGATACGCAGTATTTT,CAIMGRVTGDTQYF,-,TRBJ2-3,once,TRBV10-3,14
TGTGCCAGCAGCCCCGGGAGGACCAAAAACATTCAGTACTTC,CASSPGRTKNIQYF,TRBD2,TRBJ2-4,-,TRBV11-2,14
TGTGCCACCGGGACTAGCGGGAGCGATGAGCAGTTCTTC,CATGTSGSDEQFF,TRBD2,TRBJ2-1,-,TRBV18,13
TGTGCCAGCAGCAAAACTAGGGAGCAGTTCTTC,CASSKTREQFF,-,TRBJ2-1,-,TRBV11-3,11
TGTGCCAGCAGCGCCCCCCACAGAGAGACCCAGTACTTC,CASSAPHRETQYF,-,TRBJ2-5,-,TRBV9,13
TGCAGCGTTGGCTCAGGGGCCAACGTCCTGACTTTC,CSVGSGANVLTF,-,TRBJ2-6,-,TRBV29-1,12
TGTGCCAGCAGCCCGGCCATAGCCGATCAGCCCCAGCATTTT,CASSPAIADQPQHF,-,TRBJ1-5,-,TRBV7-2,14
TGTGCCAGCAGTTTGGCAGCAGGCACAGATACGCAGTATTTT,CASSLAAGTDTQYF,-,TRBJ2-3,-,TRBV28,14
TGTGCCAGCAGCTTAATGGAAGGGGGACTAGGAACCTTC,CASSLMEGGLGTF,-,TRBJ1-2,-,TRBV7-3,13
TGTGCCAGCAGAGCCCCTCTAGCGGGAGAAGCAGGCTCCTACAATGAGCAGTTCTTC,CASRAPLAGEAGSYNEQFF,TRBD2,TRBJ2-1,-,TRBV7-9,19
TGTGCCACCAGCAGAGAGGAGGGTTGGCCTTGGGCTGGAAACACCATATATTTT,CATSREEGWPWAGNTIYF,-,TRBJ1-3,-,TRBV15,18
TGTGCCACCATGACAGTGAACACTGAAGCTTTCTTT,CATMTVNTEAFF,-,TRBJ1-1,-,TRBV28,12
TGTGCCAGCAGCGGGACTCAGCGGGATACGCAGTATTTT,CASSGTQRDTQYF,-,TRBJ2-3,-,TRBV9,13
TGCGCCAGCAGCCCTCGGGCGGGGGATTACGAGCAGTACTTC,CASSPRAGDYEQYF,TRBD2,TRBJ2-7,once,TRBV5-1,14